This T cell receptor (beta chain) is drawn from a study of PD-1 blockade in mismatch repair-deficient tumors. Whole-study findings and limits: After pembrolizumab, tumor-resident clones rose rapidly, then generally contracted before radiologic responses.

The germline gives CDR1 SGHKS, CDR2 YYEKEE (reference sequence). The V end lost 0 bases, the J end lost 5 bases, and 11 bases lay between the germline ends. The CDR3 contains 14 residues. Using immunoSEQ multiplex PCR, the repertoire was profiled, and TCRdb retains in-frame clones only, with some absent. The table records 120,000 or so clones, about nine tenths of them present only once. Turning to this clone: Its antigen is unknown.

The receptor was isolated from an adult with mismatch repair-deficient cancer. Here the sequenced sample was peripheral blood, taken 72 weeks after starting pembrolizumab. This chain links TRBV5-5 with TRBJ2-5; D call uncertain. The CDR3 here is CASSLVSEVETQYF. CDR3 nucleotide sequence: TGTGCCAGCAGCTTGGTGTCCGAAGTTGAGACCCAGTACTTC. Using reference TRBV5-5 and TRBJ2-5 for the parts outside the CDR3, the full variable domain is DAGVTQSPTHLIKTRGQQVTLRCSPISGHKSVSWYQQVLGQGPQFIFQYYEKEERGRGNFPDRFSARQFPNYSSELNVNALLLGDSALYLCASSLVSEVETQYFGPGTRLLVL.